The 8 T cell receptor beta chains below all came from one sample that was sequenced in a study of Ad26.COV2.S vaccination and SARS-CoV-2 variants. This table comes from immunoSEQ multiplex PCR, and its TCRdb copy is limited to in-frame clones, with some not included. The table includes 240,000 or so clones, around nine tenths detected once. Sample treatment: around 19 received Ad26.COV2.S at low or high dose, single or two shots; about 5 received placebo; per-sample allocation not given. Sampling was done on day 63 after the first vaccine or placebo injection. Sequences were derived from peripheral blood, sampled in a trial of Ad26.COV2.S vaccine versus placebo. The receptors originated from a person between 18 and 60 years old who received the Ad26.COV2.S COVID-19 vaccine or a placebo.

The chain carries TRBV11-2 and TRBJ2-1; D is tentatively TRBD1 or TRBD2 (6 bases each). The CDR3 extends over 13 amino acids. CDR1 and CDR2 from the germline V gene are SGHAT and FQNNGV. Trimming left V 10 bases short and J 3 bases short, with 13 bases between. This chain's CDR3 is CATHGGRYNEQFF. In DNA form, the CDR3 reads TGTGCCACCCACGGGGGCCGCTACAATGAGCAGTTCTTC.

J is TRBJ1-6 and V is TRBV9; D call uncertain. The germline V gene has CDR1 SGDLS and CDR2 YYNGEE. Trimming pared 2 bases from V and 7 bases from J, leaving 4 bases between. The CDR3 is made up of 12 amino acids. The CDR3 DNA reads TGTGCCAGCAGCGTTAACAATTCACCCCTCCACTTT. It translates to CASSVNNSPLHF.

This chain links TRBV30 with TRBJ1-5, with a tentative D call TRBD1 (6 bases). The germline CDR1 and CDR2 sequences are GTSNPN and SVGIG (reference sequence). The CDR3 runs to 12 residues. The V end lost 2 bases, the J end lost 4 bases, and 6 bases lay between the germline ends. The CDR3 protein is CAWSQGNQPQHF. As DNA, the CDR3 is TGTGCCTGGAGTCAGGGGAATCAGCCCCAGCATTTT.

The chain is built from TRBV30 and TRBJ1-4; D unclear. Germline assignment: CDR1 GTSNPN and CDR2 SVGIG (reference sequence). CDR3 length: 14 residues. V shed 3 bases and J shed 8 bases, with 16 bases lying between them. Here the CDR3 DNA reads TGTGCCTGGAGCGGCACATGGTCGGGGGAAAAACTGTTTTTT. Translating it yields CAWSGTWSGEKLFF.

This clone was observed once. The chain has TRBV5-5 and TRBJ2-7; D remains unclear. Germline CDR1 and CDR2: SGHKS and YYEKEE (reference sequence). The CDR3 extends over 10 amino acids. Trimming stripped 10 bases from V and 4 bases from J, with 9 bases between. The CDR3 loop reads CAGGRYEQYF. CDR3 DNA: TGTGCCGGCGGTCGGTACGAGCAGTACTTC.

The CDR3 protein is CASSRGTVNEKLFF. The CDR3 region has the DNA TGTGCCAGTAGTAGGGGGACGGTTAATGAAAAACTGTTTTTT. The V call is TRBV19, the J call TRBJ1-4; a weak D match, TRBD1 (5 bases). V was pared by 4 bases and J by 4 bases, with 10 bases between. This CDR3 is 14 amino acids long. Looked up from germline, CDR1 is LNHDA and CDR2 is SQIVND (reference sequence).

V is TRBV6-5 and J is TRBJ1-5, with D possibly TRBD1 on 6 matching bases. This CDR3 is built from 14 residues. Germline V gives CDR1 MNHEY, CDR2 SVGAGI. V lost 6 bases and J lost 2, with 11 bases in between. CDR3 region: CASRQGGGNQPQHF. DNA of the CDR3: TGTGCCAGCAGACAGGGCGGTGGCAATCAGCCCCAGCATTTT.

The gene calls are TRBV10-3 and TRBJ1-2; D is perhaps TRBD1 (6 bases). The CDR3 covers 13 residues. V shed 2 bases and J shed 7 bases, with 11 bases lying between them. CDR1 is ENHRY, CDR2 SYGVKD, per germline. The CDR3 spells CAISEPGARGYTF. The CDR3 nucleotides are TGTGCCATCAGTGAGCCAGGGGCGCGTGGCTACACCTTC.